Sequencing of this T cell receptor beta chain was carried out in a study of control samples from healthy donors and cancer patients. The repertoire was sequenced with immunoSEQ multiplex PCR; TCRdb's copy has only in-frame clones and lacks some. This table has some 140,000 clones, 90% to 95% appearing once. The germline V gene has CDR1 LNHDA and CDR2 SQIVND (reference sequence). Trimming stripped 3 bases from V and 8 bases from J, with 16 bases between. This CDR3 spans 14 amino acids. This chain links TRBV19 with TRBJ1-2, with D unresolved. The receptor was derived from a man in his forties or fifties in good health. The sequenced sample consisted of blood. CDR3 in amino acids: CASSIQASGSGYTF. The CDR3, as DNA: TGTGCCAGTAGTATTCAGGCCAGCGGAAGCGGCTACACCTTC.